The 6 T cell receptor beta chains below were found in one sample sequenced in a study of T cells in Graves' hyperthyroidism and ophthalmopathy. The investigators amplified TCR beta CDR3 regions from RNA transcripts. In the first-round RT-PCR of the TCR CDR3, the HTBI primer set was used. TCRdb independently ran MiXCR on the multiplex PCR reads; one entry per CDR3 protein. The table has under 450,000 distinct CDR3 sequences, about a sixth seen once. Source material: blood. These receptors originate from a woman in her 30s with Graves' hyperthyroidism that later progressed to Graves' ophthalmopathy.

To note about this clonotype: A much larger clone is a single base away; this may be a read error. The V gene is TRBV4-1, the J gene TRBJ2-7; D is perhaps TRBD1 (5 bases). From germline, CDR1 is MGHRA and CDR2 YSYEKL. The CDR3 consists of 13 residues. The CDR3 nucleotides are TGCGCCAGCAGCCAAGGGACAACCTACGAGGAGTACTTC. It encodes CASSQGTTYEEYF.

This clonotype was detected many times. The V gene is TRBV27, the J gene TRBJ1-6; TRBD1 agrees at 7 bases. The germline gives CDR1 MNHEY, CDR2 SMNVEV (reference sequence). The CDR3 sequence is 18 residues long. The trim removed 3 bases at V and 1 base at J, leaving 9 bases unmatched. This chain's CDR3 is CASSFTAPGGSYNSPLHF. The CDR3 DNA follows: TGTGCCAGCAGTTTTACGGCCCCAGGGGGGTCCTATAATTCACCCCTCCACTTT.

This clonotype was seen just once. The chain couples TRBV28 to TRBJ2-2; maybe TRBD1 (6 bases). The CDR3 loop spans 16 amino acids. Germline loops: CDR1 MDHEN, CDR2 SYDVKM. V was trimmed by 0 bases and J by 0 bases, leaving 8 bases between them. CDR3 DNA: TGTGCCAGCAGTTTATGGCGACAGGCGAACACCGGGGAGCTGTTTTTT. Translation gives CASSLWRQANTGELFF.

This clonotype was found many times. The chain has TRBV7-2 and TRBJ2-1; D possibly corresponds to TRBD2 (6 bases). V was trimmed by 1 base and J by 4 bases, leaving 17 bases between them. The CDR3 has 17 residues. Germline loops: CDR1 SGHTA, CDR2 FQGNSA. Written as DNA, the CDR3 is TGTGCCAGCAGCTTAGACCAAGGCGGGGAACCTTACAATGAGCAGTTCTTC. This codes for CASSLDQGGEPYNEQFF.

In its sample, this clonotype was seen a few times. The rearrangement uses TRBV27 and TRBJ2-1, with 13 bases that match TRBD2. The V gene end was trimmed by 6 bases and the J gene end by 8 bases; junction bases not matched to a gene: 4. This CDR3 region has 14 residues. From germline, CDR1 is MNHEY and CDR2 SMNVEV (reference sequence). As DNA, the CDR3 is TGTGCCAGCAGCCGCGGACTAGCGGGAGATGAGCAGTTCTTC. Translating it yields CASSRGLAGDEQFF.

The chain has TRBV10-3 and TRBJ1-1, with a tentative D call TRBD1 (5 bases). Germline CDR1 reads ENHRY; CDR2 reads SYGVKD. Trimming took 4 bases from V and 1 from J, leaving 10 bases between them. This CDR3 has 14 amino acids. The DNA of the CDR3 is TGTGCCATCAGTGCCGACGGACAGAACACTGAAGCTTTCTTT. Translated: CAISADGQNTEAFF.